This TCR beta chain stems from a study of shared clonotypes between healthy human individuals. Findings and limits, study-wide: Against clonotypes common to all four donors, non-shared ones had lower generation probabilities. Compared with memory subsets, naive subsets generally had larger estimated richness.

Comment on this clone: Its cognate antigen is unknown.

Assay: immunoSEQ multiplex PCR; the TCRdb copy retains only in-frame clones and omits some. Here the sample spans hundreds of thousands of clones, 90% to 96% being singletons. Those who donated were healthy HIV-negative adults, with no recent acute infections or vaccinations reported. V was shortened by 6 bases and J by 6 bases, with 24 bases between the two germline ends. Germline V gene sequence: CDR1 MDHEN, CDR2 SYDVKM. This CDR3 has 16 residues. Sequenced material: naive CD4+ T cells sorted from blood. Subset: CD45RA+ positively selected. The TCR comes from a woman in her twenties or thirties in good health. V gene TRBV28 combines with J gene TRBJ2-7; the D is unclear. CDR3 region: CASSDPRGGRTAEQYF. The CDR3 nucleotides are TGTGCCAGCAGCGACCCTCGAGGCGGCAGAACGGCCGAGCAGTACTTC.